Sequencing of this T cell receptor (beta chain) was carried out in a study of OX40 agonist ivuxolimab in advanced cancers. Background on the study: Patients achieving partial responses numbered three: one hepatocellular carcinoma case and two cutaneous melanoma cases.

Sequencing was performed with immunoSEQ multiplex PCR; in TCRdb, only in-frame clones are kept and a portion is missing. The table includes over 55,000 clones, 80% to 90% detected once. The CDR3 runs 17 residues. CDR1 and CDR2 from the germline V gene are SGHVS and FNYEAQ. The V segment lost 2 bases and the J segment 1 base; nucleotides outside the gene matches: 7. The TCR was taken from an adult with an advanced solid tumor such as melanoma, head and neck, liver or kidney cancer. V is TRBV7-6 and J is TRBJ2-1; TRBD2 aligns across 8 bases. Sequencing used CD4+ or CD8+ T cells sorted from blood, obtained in a trial of the OX40 agonist ivuxolimab. The CDR3 protein is CASSLFPGGPSYNEQFF. The DNA of the CDR3 is TGTGCCAGCAGCTTATTTCCGGGAGGGCCTTCCTACAATGAGCAGTTCTTC.